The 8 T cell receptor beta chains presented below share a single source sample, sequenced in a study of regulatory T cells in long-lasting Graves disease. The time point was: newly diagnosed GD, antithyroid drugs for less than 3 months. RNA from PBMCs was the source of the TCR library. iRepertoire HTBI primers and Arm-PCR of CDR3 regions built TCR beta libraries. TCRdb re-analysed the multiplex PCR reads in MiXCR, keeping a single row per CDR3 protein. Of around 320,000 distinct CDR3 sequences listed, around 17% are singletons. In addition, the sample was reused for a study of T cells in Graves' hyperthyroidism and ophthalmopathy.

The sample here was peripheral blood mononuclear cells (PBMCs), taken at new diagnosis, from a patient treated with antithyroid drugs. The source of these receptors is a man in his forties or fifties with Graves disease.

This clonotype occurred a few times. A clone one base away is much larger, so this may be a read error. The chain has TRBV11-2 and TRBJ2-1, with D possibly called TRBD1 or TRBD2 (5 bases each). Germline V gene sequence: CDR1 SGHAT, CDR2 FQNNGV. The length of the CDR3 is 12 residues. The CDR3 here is CASSFQGVEQSF. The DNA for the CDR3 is TGTGCCAGCAGCTTTCAGGGAGTCGAGCAGTCCTTC.

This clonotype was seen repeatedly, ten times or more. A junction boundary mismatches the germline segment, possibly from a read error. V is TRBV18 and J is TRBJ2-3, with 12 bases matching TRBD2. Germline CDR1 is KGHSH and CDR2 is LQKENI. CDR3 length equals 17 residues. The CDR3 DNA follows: TGCGCCAGCAGCCCCCCACTAGCGGGGGGTAGCACAGATACGCAGTATTTT. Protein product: CASSPPLAGGSTDTQYF. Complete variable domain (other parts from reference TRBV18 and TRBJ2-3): NAGVMQNPRHLVRRRGQEARLRCSPMKGHSHVYWYRQLPEEGLKFMVYLQKENIIDESGMPKERFSAEFPKEGPSILRIQQVVRGDSAAYFCASSPPLAGGSTDTQYFGPGTRLTVL.

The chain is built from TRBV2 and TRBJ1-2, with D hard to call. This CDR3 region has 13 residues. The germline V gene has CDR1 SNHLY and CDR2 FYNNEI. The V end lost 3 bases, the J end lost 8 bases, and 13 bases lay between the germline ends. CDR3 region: CASSEEHIAGYTF. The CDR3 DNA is TGTGCCAGCAGTGAGGAACATATCGCGGGCTACACCTTC. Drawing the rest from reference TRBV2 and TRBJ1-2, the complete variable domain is EPEVTQTPSHQVTQMGQEVILRCVPISNHLYFYWYRQILGQKVEFLVSFYNNEISEKSEIFDDQFSVERPDGSNFTLKIRSTKLEDSAMYFCASSEEHIAGYTFGSGTRLTVV.

CDR3 in DNA: TGTGCCAGCAGCTTAGATCGGATGGGGGAAGGACATAACACCGGGGAGCTGTTTTTT. Translating gives CASSLDRMGEGHNTGELFF. V usage is TRBV11-3 and J usage is TRBJ2-2, with D perhaps matching TRBD1 or TRBD2 (5 bases each). The CDR3 runs to 19 residues. Germline CDR1 and CDR2: SGHNT and YENEEA. The V end lost 0 bases, the J end lost 2 bases, and 19 bases lay between the germline ends.

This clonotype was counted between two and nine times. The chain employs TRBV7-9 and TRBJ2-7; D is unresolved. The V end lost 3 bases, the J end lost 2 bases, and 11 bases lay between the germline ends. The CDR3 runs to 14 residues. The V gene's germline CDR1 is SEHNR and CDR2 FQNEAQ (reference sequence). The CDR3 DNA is TGTGCCAGCAGCTTTGGGCTGACCCCCTACGAGCAGTACTTC. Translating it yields CASSFGLTPYEQYF.

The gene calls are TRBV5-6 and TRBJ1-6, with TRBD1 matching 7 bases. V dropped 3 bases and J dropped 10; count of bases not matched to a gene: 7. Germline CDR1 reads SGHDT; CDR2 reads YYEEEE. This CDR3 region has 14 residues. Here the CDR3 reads CASSSRDSYSPLHF. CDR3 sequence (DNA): TGTGCCAGCAGCTCCCGGGACAGTTACTCACCCCTCCACTTT.

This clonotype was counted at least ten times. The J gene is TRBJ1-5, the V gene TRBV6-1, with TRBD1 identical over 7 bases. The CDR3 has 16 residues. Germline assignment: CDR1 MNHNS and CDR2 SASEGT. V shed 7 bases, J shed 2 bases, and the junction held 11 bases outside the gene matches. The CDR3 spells CASKTGVVLGNQPQHF. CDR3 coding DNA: TGTGCCAGCAAAACAGGGGTTGTGTTGGGCAATCAGCCCCAGCATTTT.

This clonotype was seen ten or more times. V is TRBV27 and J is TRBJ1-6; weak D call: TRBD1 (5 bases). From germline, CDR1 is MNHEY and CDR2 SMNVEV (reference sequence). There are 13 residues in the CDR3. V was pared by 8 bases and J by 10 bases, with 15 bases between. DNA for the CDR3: TGTGCCAGCGGACCGCAGGGAAGGTCACCCCTCCACTTT. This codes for CASGPQGRSPLHF.